This record concerns one T cell receptor (beta chain) sequence. The PCR made use of 60 Vbeta and 13 Jbeta primers. Sequencing was performed with immunoSEQ multiplex PCR; in TCRdb, only in-frame clones are kept and a portion is missing. The sample gives 130,000 or so clones, around 82% of which show up once; approximately 1.2% is in the top ten. This specimen comes from a study of cytomegalovirus exposure and HLA in healthy donors. This CDR3 has 18 amino acids. Germline V gene sequence: CDR1 MGHRA, CDR2 YSYEKL. Trimming at V came to 1 base and at J to 0 bases, leaving 9 bases not matched to a gene. Despite likely unrecorded immune exposures, the donors were nominally healthy at the time of sampling.

The gene calls are TRBV4-1 and TRBJ2-7; 10 bases are a match to TRBD1. This receptor was taken from a man aged 50 to 60 in good health and CMV-seronegative. The sample taken for sequencing was PBMCs. This CDR3 is CASSQGAPGQGTSYEQYF. CDR3 in DNA: TGCGCCAGCAGCCAAGGAGCACCGGGACAGGGGACCTCCTACGAGCAGTACTTC.